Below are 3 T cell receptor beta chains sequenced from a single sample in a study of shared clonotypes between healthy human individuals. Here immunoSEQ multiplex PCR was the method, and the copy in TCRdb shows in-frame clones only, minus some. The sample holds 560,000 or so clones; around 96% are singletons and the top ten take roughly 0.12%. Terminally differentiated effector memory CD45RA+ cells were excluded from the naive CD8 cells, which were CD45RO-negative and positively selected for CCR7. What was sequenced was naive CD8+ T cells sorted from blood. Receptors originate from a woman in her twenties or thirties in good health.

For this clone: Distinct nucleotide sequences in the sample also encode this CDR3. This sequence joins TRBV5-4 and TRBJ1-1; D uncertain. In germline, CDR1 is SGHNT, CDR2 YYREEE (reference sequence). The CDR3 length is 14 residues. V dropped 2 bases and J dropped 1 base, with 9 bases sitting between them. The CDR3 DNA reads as TGTGCCAGCAGCTTTTTCGGAGGGAACACTGAAGCTTTCTTT. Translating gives CASSFFGGNTEAFF.

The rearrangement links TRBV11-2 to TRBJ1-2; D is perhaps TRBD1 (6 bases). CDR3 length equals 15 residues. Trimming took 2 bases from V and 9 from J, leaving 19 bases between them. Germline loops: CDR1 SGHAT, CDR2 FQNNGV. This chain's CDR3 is CASSLNFQGPSRYTF. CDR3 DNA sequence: TGTGCCAGCAGCTTAAATTTTCAGGGGCCTTCACGCTACACCTTC.

In DNA, the CDR3 is TGCGCCAGCAGCCAACCGACTGCTAGCGGGGACTACGAGCAGTACTTC. Its protein is CASSQPTASGDYEQYF. The rearrangement uses TRBV4-1 and TRBJ2-7; 9 nucleotides match TRBD2. The ends lost 2 bases at V and 3 bases at J; junction bases unmatched: 8. The germline V gene has CDR1 MGHRA and CDR2 YSYEKL. This CDR3 has 16 amino acids.